These T cell receptor beta chains were read from a single sample in a study of beta chain features in type 1 diabetes. Assay used: immunoSEQ multiplex PCR; TCRdb lists only in-frame clones, some missing. Of about 740,000 clones listed, roughly 12% are singletons. Sequencing used naive CD4+ T cells from blood. The receptors originated from a man younger than 35 with type 1 diabetes. Both conserved end residues are part of each CDR3. A D gene is named only where the DNA matches it firmly. A row's size may be missing; if present it is once, few, many or a size class.

J	D	size	V	DNA	CDR3
TRBJ1-2	-	-	TRBV7-9	TGTGCCAGCAGCACCTGGGACGGAGCTAACTATGGCTACACCTTC	CASSTWDGANYGYTF
TRBJ2-1	TRBD2	-	TRBV7-7	TGTGCTAGCAGCCCCAGCGGGGGGGCCAGTGATGAGCAGTTCTTC	CASSPSGGASDEQFF
TRBJ1-1	-	few	TRBV7-2	TGTGCCAGCAGCTTATACGAGGGAAGAGGCACTGAAGCTTTCTTT	CASSLYEGRGTEAFF
TRBJ1-1	-	few	TRBV13	TGTGCCAGCAGCATTGCCAGGGGAACTGAAGCTTTCTTT	CASSIARGTEAFF
TRBJ1-1	-	-	TRBV7-9	TGTGCCAGCAGCCCCAGACAGGCGAACACTGAAGCTTTCTTT	CASSPRQANTEAFF
TRBJ2-5	-	-	TRBV7-2	TGTGCCAGCAGCTTAGCGGGCAGCCAAGAGACCCAGTACTTC	CASSLAGSQETQYF
TRBJ2-7	-	few	TRBV7-9	TGTGCCAGCAGCCCAAGAGGGGAAGAGCAGTACTTC	CASSPRGEEQYF
TRBJ2-7	TRBD1	-	TRBV9	TGTGCCAGCAGCGTAGACGGGACAGGGACCTACGAGCAGTACTTC	CASSVDGTGTYEQYF
TRBJ2-1	-	-	TRBV6-1	TGTGCCAGCAGTGTTGGCGCAGGTGGTGAGCAGTTCTTC	CASSVGAGGEQFF
TRBJ2-2	-	few	TRBV27	TGTGCCAGCAGGGTGAGCACCGGGGAGCTGTTTTTT	CASRVSTGELFF
TRBJ1-2	-	few	TRBV5-1	TGCGCCAGCAGCTTCGTGGAGGGAGGCTATGGCTACACCTTC	CASSFVEGGYGYTF
TRBJ2-5	-	few	TRBV6-5	TGTGCCAGCAGTTACTCGGCGATAAAAAGGGAGACCCAGTACTTC	CASSYSAIKRETQYF
TRBJ2-7	-	many	TRBV4-1	TGCGCCAGCAGCCAACCCTCTCCCGAGCAGTACTTC	CASSQPSPEQYF
TRBJ2-2	-	-	TRBV30	TGTGCCTGGAGTGTCCTAGTATCCTTCGCGAACACCGGGGAGCTGTTTTTT	CAWSVLVSFANTGELFF
TRBJ1-2	-	-	TRBV2	TGTGCCAGCAGTGATGGCAGGGGAACCTATGGCTACACCTTC	CASSDGRGTYGYTF
TRBJ2-3	-	few	TRBV5-1	TGCGCCAGCAACACAGAGGGCACAGATACGCAGTATTTT	CASNTEGTDTQYF
TRBJ2-5	-	few	TRBV5-1	TGCGCCAGCACCATTGGGGGGTTCCGAGAGACCCAGTACTTC	CASTIGGFRETQYF
TRBJ1-2	-	few	TRBV19	TGTGCCACCGCAGGTGGGGGAACAAGGTCAAGCGGCTACACCTTC	CATAGGGTRSSGYTF
TRBJ2-6	TRBD1	-	TRBV7-9	TGTGCCAGCAGCTTGATGGGAAGGGGGCCCTCTGGGGCCAACGTCCTGACTTTC	CASSLMGRGPSGANVLTF
TRBJ1-2	-	-	TRBV9	TGTGCCAGCACCCAGGGGCCAGGGGCGGCTAACTATGGCTACACCTTC	CASTQGPGAANYGYTF
TRBJ2-5	-	few	TRBV20-1	TGCAGTGCCAGTCCCGGGGAGACCCAGTACTTC	CSASPGETQYF
TRBJ1-2	-	few	TRBV4-2	TGTGCCAGCAGCCCGGACAATAACTATGGCTACACCTTC	CASSPDNNYGYTF
TRBJ1-2	-	-	TRBV7-2	TGTGCCAGCAGCTTAGGTGTCGCGTATGGCTACACCTTC	CASSLGVAYGYTF
TRBJ2-5	-	-	TRBV6-5	TGTGCCAGCAGTTATAGCGCGGGGCGAGAGACCCAGTACTTC	CASSYSAGRETQYF
TRBJ1-2	-	-	TRBV4-2	TGTGCCAGCAGCCAAGAGGGGATTGGCTACACCTTC	CASSQEGIGYTF
TRBJ2-1	TRBD2	-	TRBV30	TGTGCCTGGAGATCTAGCGGGGCTAACAATGAGCAGTTCTTC	CAWRSSGANNEQFF